The 3 T cell receptor beta chains reported below all come from one sample, sequenced in a study of T cells after yellow fever vaccination. TCRdb re-called the 5' RACE reads through MiXCR, storing one row per CDR3 protein. The sample includes 620,000 or so distinct CDR3 sequences, about 15% seen only once; the top ten take roughly 17%. The sequenced sample was PBMCs, obtained 5 to 6 days after the first yellow fever vaccination. These TCRs come from a young man who received the YFV17D yellow fever vaccine.

The gene calls are TRBV7-3 and TRBJ2-3; D is unresolved. CDR1 is SGHTA, CDR2 FQGTGA, per germline. This CDR3 comprises 16 residues. With 1 base removed from V and 0 bases from J, the gap between germline ends came to 11 bases. The CDR3 here is CASSLSLGLSTDTQYF. The CDR3 nucleotides are TGTGCCAGCAGCTTAAGTCTGGGGTTAAGCACAGATACGCAGTATTTT.

The chain recombines TRBV16 with TRBJ1-5; D possibly corresponds to TRBD1 (5 bases). Trimming took 8 bases from V and 1 from J, leaving 15 bases between them. The germline V gene encodes CDR1 KGHSY and CDR2 FQNENV. The CDR3 covers 15 residues. CDR3: CASRIDWGSNQPQHF. Here the CDR3 DNA reads TGTGCCAGCCGAATAGACTGGGGGAGCAATCAGCCCCAGCATTTT.

In its sample, this clonotype was seen a few times. This chain connects TRBV2 to TRBJ2-4; D remains ambiguous. The V end was cut by 3 bases, the J end by 0 bases, with 6 bases between. Germline V gene lookup returns CDR1 SNHLY and CDR2 FYNNEI. The CDR3 runs to 14 residues. The CDR3 DNA sequence: TGTGCCAGCAGTGACCCTTTAGCCAAAAACATTCAGTACTTC. It translates to CASSDPLAKNIQYF.